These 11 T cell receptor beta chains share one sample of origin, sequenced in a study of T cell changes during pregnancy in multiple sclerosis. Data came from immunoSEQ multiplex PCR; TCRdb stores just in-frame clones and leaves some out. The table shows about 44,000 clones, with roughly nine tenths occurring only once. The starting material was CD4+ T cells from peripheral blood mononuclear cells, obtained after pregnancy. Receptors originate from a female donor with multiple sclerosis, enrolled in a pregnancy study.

CDR3 sequence reads: CASSQDGTLDLGYTF. CDR3 bases: TGTGCCAGCAGCCAAGATGGGACTCTAGACCTTGGCTACACCTTC. The gene calls are TRBV4-2 and TRBJ1-2; D may be TRBD1 (5 bases). The CDR3 contains 15 residues. Trimming removed 0 bases from V and 7 bases from J, with 15 bases in between. CDR1 and CDR2 from the germline V gene are LGHNA and YNFKEQ.

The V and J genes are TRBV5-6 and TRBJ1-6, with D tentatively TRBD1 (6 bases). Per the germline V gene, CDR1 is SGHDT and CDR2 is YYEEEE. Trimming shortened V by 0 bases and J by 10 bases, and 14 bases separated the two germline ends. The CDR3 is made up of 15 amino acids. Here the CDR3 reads CASSLVDRPGSPLHF. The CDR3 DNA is TGTGCCAGCAGCTTGGTTGACAGGCCGGGGTCACCCCTCCACTTT. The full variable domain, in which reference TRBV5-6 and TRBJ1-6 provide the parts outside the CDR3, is DAGVTQSPTHLIKTRGQQVTLRCSPKSGHDTVSWYQQALGQGPQFIFQYYEEEERQRGNFPDRFSGHQFPNYSSELNVNALLLGDSALYLCASSLVDRPGSPLHFGNGTRLTVT.

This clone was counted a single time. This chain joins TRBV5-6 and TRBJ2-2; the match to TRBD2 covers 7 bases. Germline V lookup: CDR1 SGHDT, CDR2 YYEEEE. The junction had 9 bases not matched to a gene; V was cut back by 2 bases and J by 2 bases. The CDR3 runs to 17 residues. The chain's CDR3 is CASSLVGAGRNTGELFF. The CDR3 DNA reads TGTGCCAGCAGCTTAGTAGGAGCGGGAAGAAACACCGGGGAGCTGTTTTTT. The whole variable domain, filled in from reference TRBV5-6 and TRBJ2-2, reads DAGVTQSPTHLIKTRGQQVTLRCSPKSGHDTVSWYQQALGQGPQFIFQYYEEEERQRGNFPDRFSGHQFPNYSSELNVNALLLGDSALYLCASSLVGAGRNTGELFFGEGSRLTVL.

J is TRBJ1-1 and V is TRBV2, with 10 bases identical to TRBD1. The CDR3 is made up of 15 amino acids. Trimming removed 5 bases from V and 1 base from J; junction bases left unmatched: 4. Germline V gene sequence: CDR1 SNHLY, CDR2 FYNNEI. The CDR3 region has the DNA TGTGCCAGCAGTCGACAGGGGGCAGGGAACACTGAAGCTTTCTTT. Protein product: CASSRQGAGNTEAFF. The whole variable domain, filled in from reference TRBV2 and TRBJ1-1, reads EPEVTQTPSHQVTQMGQEVILRCVPISNHLYFYWYRQILGQKVEFLVSFYNNEISEKSEIFDDQFSVERPDGSNFTLKIRSTKLEDSAMYFCASSRQGAGNTEAFFGQGTRLTVV.

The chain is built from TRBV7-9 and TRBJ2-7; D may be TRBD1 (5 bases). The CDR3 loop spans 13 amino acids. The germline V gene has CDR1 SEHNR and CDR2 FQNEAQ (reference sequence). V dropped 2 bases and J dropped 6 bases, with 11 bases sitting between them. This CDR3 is CASSLSQGSEQYF. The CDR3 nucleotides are TGTGCCAGCAGCTTATCCCAGGGTAGCGAGCAGTACTTC.

The CDR3 region is CASSPGETQYF. In DNA, the CDR3 is TGTGCCAGCAGCCCAGGAGAGACCCAGTACTTC. This chain links TRBV6-6 with TRBJ2-5, with D hard to call. Per the germline V gene, CDR1 is MNHNY and CDR2 is SVGAGI (reference sequence). V lost 6 bases and J lost 4, with 6 bases in between. This CDR3 region has 11 residues.

The CDR3 coding sequence is TGTGCCAGTAGTATTCCGAGGCAGGGGGGTCAGCCCCAGCATTTT. This gives the protein CASSIPRQGGQPQHF. This rearrangement joins TRBV19 to TRBJ1-5; 7 nucleotides agree with TRBD1. Unmatched junction bases numbered 8, after V lost 3 bases and J lost 6 bases. Germline CDR1 is LNHDA and CDR2 is SQIVND (reference sequence). The CDR3 runs to 15 residues.

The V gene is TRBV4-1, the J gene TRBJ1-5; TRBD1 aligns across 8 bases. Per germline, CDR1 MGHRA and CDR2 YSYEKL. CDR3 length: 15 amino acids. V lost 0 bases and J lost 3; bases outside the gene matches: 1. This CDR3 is CASSQEGQANQPQHF. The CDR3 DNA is TGCGCCAGCAGCCAAGAGGGACAGGCCAATCAGCCCCAGCATTTT.

In DNA form, the CDR3 reads TGCGCCAGCAGCTTGGGGGGAATGGTCACAGGGGATGAGCAGTTCTTC. This encodes CASSLGGMVTGDEQFF. The chain joins TRBV5-1 to TRBJ2-1; 7 nucleotides align to TRBD1. CDR1 is SGHRS, CDR2 YFSETQ, per germline. With V trimmed by 0 bases and J by 8 bases, 11 bases remained unmatched. The CDR3 is made up of 16 amino acids.

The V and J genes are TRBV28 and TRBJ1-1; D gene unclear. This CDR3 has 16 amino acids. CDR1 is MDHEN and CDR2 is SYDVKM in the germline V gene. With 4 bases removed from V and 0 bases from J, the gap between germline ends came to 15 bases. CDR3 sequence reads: CASSSPLTKMNTEAFF. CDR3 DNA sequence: TGTGCCAGCAGTTCACCTCTGACAAAAATGAACACTGAAGCTTTCTTT.

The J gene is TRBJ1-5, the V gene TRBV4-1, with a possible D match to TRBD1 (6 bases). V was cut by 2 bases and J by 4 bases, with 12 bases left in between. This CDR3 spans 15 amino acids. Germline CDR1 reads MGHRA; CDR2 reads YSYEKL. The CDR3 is CASSQFWTENQPQHF. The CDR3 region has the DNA TGCGCCAGCAGCCAATTCTGGACAGAGAATCAGCCCCAGCATTTT.